Detailed here is one TCR beta chain. Antigen specificity is unknown. The TCRbeta library was prepared with unique molecular identifiers. One entry per CDR3 protein results from TCRdb running MiXCR on the PCR reads. The sample shows hundreds of thousands of distinct CDR3 sequences, roughly 14% of them seen only once. This sample stems from a study of T-cell reconstitution after alpha-beta-depleted transplantation in children. Study findings and constraints: Expanded graft clones, several hundred of them, were reportedly the source of alpha-beta T cells about two months after transplant. Surviving recipient T cells and thymic progenitors produced the high day-60 TCRbeta diversity seen in some patients. It was newly produced T cells that mostly accounted for T-cell counts and diversity one year after transplant.

The material was PBMCs, obtained before TCRalphabeta/CD19-depleted stem cell transplant. This clonotype was obtained from a girl between 2 and 10 years old with congenital amegakaryocytic thrombocytopenia, due to receive a stem cell transplant.

This CDR3 is CAWRDRVGNTEAFF. DNA of the CDR3: TGTGCCTGGCGGGACAGGGTGGGGAACACTGAAGCTTTCTTT. This chain uses TRBV30 with TRBJ1-1; TRBD1 aligns across 9 bases. The CDR3 covers 14 residues. Per germline, CDR1 GTSNPN and CDR2 SVGIG (reference sequence). V lost 5 bases, J lost 1 base, and 5 bases stayed unmatched.